The clone carrying this T cell receptor beta chain was detected ten times or more. The data are from a study of T cells after yellow fever vaccination. TCRdb called the 5' RACE reads again in MiXCR, with one record for every CDR3 protein. Of about 140,000 distinct CDR3 sequences listed, 5% to 8% are singletons. The length of the CDR3 is 16 residues. V dropped 5 bases and J dropped 3 bases, with 21 bases sitting between them. Germline V gives CDR1 SGHRS, CDR2 YFSETQ. The receptor's source is a man aged 30-40 years who received the YFV17D yellow fever vaccine. This chain connects TRBV5-1 to TRBJ2-7; D remains ambiguous. Source: CD4+ T cells sorted from PBMCs, taken 10 days after the yellow fever booster vaccination. CDR3 sequence: CASSVEAMRPLYEQYF. The CDR3 coding sequence is TGCGCCAGCAGTGTAGAAGCCATGAGACCACTCTACGAGCAGTACTTC.